Listed below are T cell receptor beta chains from one sample, sequenced in a study of T cell responses to AZD1222 COVID-19 vaccine. Data came from immunoSEQ multiplex PCR; TCRdb stores just in-frame clones and leaves some out. The sample yields around 79,000 clones, 88% seen once. The starting material was peripheral blood, obtained on day 0 of AZD1222 vaccination. The source of these receptors is an adult in good health. CDR3s include the opening cysteine and the closing phenylalanine or tryptophan. D genes are given only for firm matches. Not every row has a clone size; where given, it reads once, few, many or a size class.

CDR3	DNA	size	V	length	D	J
CASSQRTGNYGYTF	TGTGCCAGCAGCCAGCGGACAGGGAACTATGGCTACACCTTC	.	TRBV3-1/TRBV3-2	14	TRBD1	TRBJ1-2
CAWSGYTF	TGTGCCTGGAGTGGCTACACCTTC	.	TRBV30	8	.	TRBJ1-2
CASSLITGNQPQHF	TGTGCCAGCAGTTTAATAACAGGGAATCAGCCCCAGCATTTT	.	TRBV28	14	.	TRBJ1-5
CATSRGGGSNQPQHF	TGTGCCACCAGCAGAGGAGGGGGTAGCAATCAGCCCCAGCATTTT	.	TRBV15	15	.	TRBJ1-5
CASSVSGANVLTF	TGTGCCAGCAGCGTCTCTGGGGCCAACGTCCTGACTTTC	.	TRBV7-3	13	.	TRBJ2-6
CASSWGLAGVEQYF	TGTGCCAGCAGCTGGGGACTAGCGGGAGTCGAGCAGTACTTC	.	TRBV7-3	14	TRBD2	TRBJ2-7
CASSQEAGPYEQYF	TGTGCCAGCAGCCAAGAGGCGGGCCCCTACGAGCAGTACTTC	.	TRBV3-1/TRBV3-2	14	.	TRBJ2-7
CATSREGKLSQPQHF	TGTGCCACCAGCAGAGAAGGGAAACTTAGTCAGCCCCAGCATTTT	.	TRBV15	15	.	TRBJ1-5
CASSPPVAGGETQYF	TGTGCCAGCTCACCACCGGTGGCAGGGGGAGAGACCCAGTACTTC	.	TRBV18	15	TRBD1	TRBJ2-5
CASSGGGLEPQHF	TGTGCCAGCAGTGGAGGGGGGCTGGAGCCCCAGCATTTT	.	TRBV2	13	.	TRBJ1-5
CATATRGQDTGELFF	TGTGCCACGGCCACCCGGGGACAGGACACCGGGGAGCTGTTTTTT	.	TRBV10-3	15	TRBD1	TRBJ2-2
CASSLVGTAHEQYF	TGTGCCAGCAGCTTAGTTGGGACAGCCCACGAGCAGTACTTC	.	TRBV11-2	14	TRBD1	TRBJ2-7
CASSTGSFEQYF	TGCGCCAGCAGCACCGGGTCTTTCGAGCAGTACTTC	.	TRBV5-1	12	.	TRBJ2-7
CASSYQGMNTEAFF	TGTGCCAGCAGTTACCAGGGGATGAACACTGAAGCTTTCTTT	.	TRBV6-5	14	.	TRBJ1-1
CASSSRKLAGDYNEQFF	TGTGCCAGCAGTTCCAGGAAACTAGCGGGGGACTACAATGAGCAGTTCTTC	.	TRBV27	17	TRBD2	TRBJ2-1
CASSDDQGSNQPQHF	TGTGCCAGCAGTGATGATCAGGGGAGCAATCAGCCCCAGCATTTT	.	TRBV2	15	.	TRBJ1-5
CASSPPAWGAYNEQFF	TGTGCCAGCTCACCACCCGCCTGGGGGGCCTACAATGAGCAGTTCTTC	.	TRBV18	16	.	TRBJ2-1
CASSEALITGPEAFF	TGTGCCAGCAGTGAAGCCCTTATCACCGGGCCAGAAGCTTTCTTT	.	TRBV2	15	.	TRBJ1-1
CASSPWTDATEAFF	TGTGCCAGCAGCCCATGGACAGACGCCACTGAAGCTTTCTTT	.	TRBV9	14	.	TRBJ1-1
CASSTSGERGYTF	TGTGCCAGCTCAACGTCGGGAGAGAGAGGCTACACCTTC	.	TRBV6-5	13	.	TRBJ1-2
CASRPSGTGPIYEQYF	TGTGCCAGCAGACCTTCCGGGACCGGACCCATCTACGAGCAGTACTTC	.	TRBV28	16	.	TRBJ2-7
CASSMIRTAYNQPQHF	TGTGCCAGTAGTATGATTAGGACAGCTTACAATCAGCCCCAGCATTTT	.	TRBV19	16	.	TRBJ1-5
CASSPSDRDGTEAFF	TGTGCCAGCAGTCCTTCGGACAGGGATGGGACTGAAGCTTTCTTT	.	TRBV27	15	TRBD1	TRBJ1-1
CASSQQEGDGYTF	TGCGCCAGCAGCCAACAAGAAGGCGATGGCTACACCTTC	.	TRBV5-1	13	.	TRBJ1-2
CAIRLAGSPTDTQYF	TGTGCCATCCGACTAGCGGGGAGCCCTACAGATACGCAGTATTTT	.	TRBV15	15	TRBD2	TRBJ2-3
CASSIAGRETYNEQFF	TGTGCCAGTAGTATAGCTGGGCGGGAGACCTACAATGAGCAGTTCTTC	once	TRBV19	16	TRBD2	TRBJ2-1
CASSLNSGALYNEQFF	TGTGCCAGCAGCTTAAATTCAGGGGCCCTCTACAATGAGCAGTTCTTC	.	TRBV7-3	16	.	TRBJ2-1
CASSLGRDNEQFF	TGTGCCAGCAGCTTGGGCAGGGACAATGAGCAGTTCTTC	.	TRBV7-3	13	.	TRBJ2-1
CASSRGLETQYF	TGTGCCAGCAGCCGGGGTCTAGAGACCCAGTACTTC	once	TRBV2	12	.	TRBJ2-5
CASSPDRILSYNSPLHF	TGTGCCAGTAGCCCCGACAGGATTCTCTCCTATAATTCACCCCTCCACTTT	.	TRBV19	17	.	TRBJ1-6
CASSTGTGSTDTQYF	TGTGCCAGCTCTACCGGGACAGGGAGCACAGATACGCAGTATTTT	.	TRBV28	15	TRBD1	TRBJ2-3
CAIRGEGRYEQYF	TGTGCCATCAGGGGCGAGGGGCGCTACGAGCAGTACTTC	.	TRBV10-3	13	.	TRBJ2-7
CASSLGQGTQGYTF	TGTGCCAGCAGCTTAGGACAGGGGACCCAGGGCTACACCTTC	.	TRBV7-3	14	TRBD1	TRBJ1-2
CASRRTSGEGELFF	TGCGCCAGCAGGAGGACTAGCGGGGAGGGGGAGCTGTTTTTT	.	TRBV4-3	14	TRBD2	TRBJ2-2
CASSYGQFGYEQYF	TGTGCCAGCAGTTACGGGCAGTTTGGCTACGAGCAGTACTTC	.	TRBV6-2/TRBV6-3	14	.	TRBJ2-7
CASSLDFGDLGAFF	TGTGCCAGCAGCTTAGATTTCGGAGACCTGGGAGCTTTCTTT	.	TRBV7-2	14	.	TRBJ1-1
CASSESPQDRLKSPLHF	TGTGCCAGCAGTGAATCGCCTCAGGACAGGTTAAAGTCACCCCTCCACTTT	once	TRBV2	17	TRBD1	TRBJ1-6
CASSLTGMDQPQHF	TGCGCCAGCAGCCTGACAGGGATGGATCAGCCCCAGCATTTT	once	TRBV4-3	14	TRBD1	TRBJ1-5
CASSMSGGGRLSYEQYF	TGTGCCAGTAGTATGAGCGGTGGAGGACGTTTGTCCTACGAGCAGTACTTC	.	TRBV19	17	.	TRBJ2-7
CASSVEGGAGSTEAFF	TGTGCCAGCAGCGTAGAAGGGGGCGCGGGGAGCACTGAAGCTTTCTTT	once	TRBV9	16	TRBD1	TRBJ1-1
CASSHEGAGEQFF	TGTGCCAGCAGCCATGAGGGGGCCGGAGAGCAGTTCTTC	.	TRBV3-1/TRBV3-2	13	TRBD1	TRBJ2-1
CATSDLLAGSRQFF	TGTGCCACCAGTGATTTGTTAGCGGGCTCGAGGCAGTTCTTC	.	TRBV24-1	14	TRBD2	TRBJ2-1
CATSRGYEAEAFF	TGTGCCACCAGCAGAGGATACGAGGCTGAAGCTTTCTTT	.	TRBV15	13	.	TRBJ1-1
CASSRVKTEAFF	TGTGCCAGCAGCCGGGTTAAGACTGAAGCTTTCTTT	.	TRBV3-1/TRBV3-2	12	.	TRBJ1-1
CASSLSGGGTGELFF	TGCGCCAGCAGCTTATCCGGGGGCGGCACCGGGGAGCTGTTTTTT	few	TRBV5-1	15	.	TRBJ2-2
CASGAFRDTEAFF	TGTGCCAGCGGGGCTTTTCGGGACACTGAAGCTTTCTTT	once	TRBV2	13	.	TRBJ1-1
CASSVGLAGETQYF	TGTGCCAGCAGCGTAGGACTAGCGGGAGAGACCCAGTACTTC	.	TRBV9	14	TRBD2	TRBJ2-5
CASRGLGTEAFF	TGTGCCAGCAGGGGCCTGGGGACTGAAGCTTTCTTT	.	TRBV9	12	.	TRBJ1-1